One sample yielded the 17 T cell receptor beta chains listed below, sequenced in a study of T-cell reconstitution after alpha-beta-depleted transplantation in children listed by TCRdb under 2016. In the paper's terms, the time point label means: day 60 (about 2 months) after transplantation. This sample's treatment or condition label indicates: allogeneic hematopoietic cell transplantation with graft depleted of TCRalphabeta T cells and CD19 B cells. Libraries were made using PCR. Instrument used: Illumina HiSeq 2500. TCR library preparation used molecular barcoding, with unique molecular identifiers applied to normalize quantification of the TCRbeta repertoire. TCRdb passed the public sequencing reads through fastp at Q25 and MiXCR, retaining productive beta sequences. Each CDR3 protein gets just one entry, which takes the most common genes and DNA from the rows behind it. Recorded for this sample are 7,900 or so distinct CDR3 sequences; about 30% of them occurred a single time. The top ten constitute about 2.2% of the sample.

The specimen was peripheral blood, collected 60 days after TCRalphabeta/CD19-depleted stem cell transplant. These receptors all stem from a boy under two years old who had a stem cell transplant for SCID, so the T cells may come from the graft donor.

This clonotype was seen a single time. The gene calls are TRBV20-1 and TRBJ2-7; the match to TRBD1 covers 7 bases. This CDR3 has 13 amino acids. Germline V gene data show CDR1 as DFQATT and CDR2 as SNEGSKA (reference sequence). The V and J ends lost 3 bases and 4 bases, in that order; junction bases with no gene match: 6. The CDR3 here is CSASMDRMYEQYF. The CDR3 bases are TGCAGTGCTAGTATGGACAGGATGTACGAGCAGTACTTC.

By proportion, this clonotype is medium-sized. This chain connects TRBV5-5 to TRBJ2-5, with D maybe TRBD2 (6 bases). CDR1 SGHKS and CDR2 YYEKEE come from the germline V gene (reference sequence). V lost 5 bases and J 1 base, leaving 15 bases between the germline ends. The CDR3 is 15 residues long. This CDR3 is CASSTEGRLQETQYF. DNA of the CDR3: TGTGCCAGCAGTACGGAGGGAAGGCTCCAAGAGACCCAGTACTTC.

This clonotype is medium-sized. This chain connects TRBV12-3 or TRBV12-4 to TRBJ1-1, with D unclear. The CDR3 is 13 residues long. The V end was cut by 1 base, the J end by 8 bases, with 11 bases between. The CDR3 nucleotides are TGTGCCAGCAGTTTAGGGGTCCAGACCGAAGCTTTCTTT. Encoded protein: CASSLGVQTEAFF.

The rearrangement uses TRBV7-2 and TRBJ2-5, with a tentative D call TRBD2 (6 bases). The V and J ends lost 4 bases and 3 bases respectively, with 15 bases between them. Germline values: CDR1 SGHTA, CDR2 FQGNSA. The CDR3 has 15 residues. This CDR3 is CASSSPRGREETQYF. CDR3 nucleotide sequence: TGTGCCAGCAGCTCCCCGCGGGGCAGAGAAGAGACCCAGTACTTC.

The chain couples TRBV27 to TRBJ2-2, with 13 positions matching TRBD2. Losses at the gene ends were 6 bases for V and 6 bases for J; bases not matched to a gene: 16. The CDR3 loop spans 19 amino acids. Germline-derived CDR1 and CDR2 are MNHEY and SMNVEV (reference sequence). The CDR3 DNA reads as TGTGCCAGCAGCTCCCGGGACAGGGGACTAGCGGGGTACGCCGGGGAGCTGTTTTTT. Protein sequence: CASSSRDRGLAGYAGELFF.

Within the sample, this clonotype is medium-sized. The V and J genes are TRBV14 and TRBJ2-1, with D possibly TRBD1 on 5 matching bases. Germline assignment: CDR1 SGHDN and CDR2 FVKESK. The CDR3 is 18 residues long. V gave up 1 base and J gave up 0 bases, with 16 bases separating them. CDR3 residues: CASSQGTRQFSSYNEQFF. The CDR3 bases are TGTGCCAGCAGCCAAGGGACAAGACAGTTTAGCTCCTACAATGAGCAGTTCTTC.

By sample share, this clonotype is medium-sized. V and J are TRBV28 and TRBJ2-2; 9 nucleotides align to TRBD1. The germline V gene has CDR1 MDHEN and CDR2 SYDVKM. The CDR3 runs 21 residues. With V trimmed by 10 bases and J by 0 bases, 24 bases remained unmatched. CDR3 sequence reads: CATNLRRDRAYLPSNTGELFF. DNA for the CDR3: TGTGCCACCAACCTACGGCGGGACAGGGCCTACCTCCCCTCGAACACCGGGGAGCTGTTTTTT.

This clonotype was counted between two and nine times. J is TRBJ2-4 and V is TRBV4-1, with D perhaps TRBD1 or TRBD2 (7 bases each). V was pared by 5 bases and J by 4 bases, with 18 bases between. From germline, CDR1 is MGHRA and CDR2 YSYEKL. The CDR3 is 16 amino acids. The CDR3 region is CASSVPGGGRKNIQYF. CDR3 DNA: TGCGCCAGCAGCGTCCCAGGGGGGGGTAGGAAAAACATTCAGTACTTC.

This clonotype was observed at least ten times. In DNA form, the CDR3 reads TGTGCCAGCAGTCCTCGGACGGACTATCCCGGCTATGGCTACACCTTC. Its translation is CASSPRTDYPGYGYTF. V gene TRBV7-9 combines with J gene TRBJ1-2; D is unclear. The CDR3 runs 16 residues. V was shortened by 6 bases and J by 4 bases, with 21 bases between the two germline ends. Looked up from germline, CDR1 is SEHNR and CDR2 is FQNEAQ (reference sequence). Based on the CDR3 plus reference TRBV7-9 and TRBJ1-2, the full variable domain is DTGVSQNPRHKITKRGQNVTFRCDPISEHNRLYWYRQTLGQGPEFLTYFQNEAQLEKSRLLSDRFSAERPKGSFSTLEIQRTEQGDSAMYLCASSPRTDYPGYGYTFGSGTRLTVV.

This chain links TRBV11-2 with TRBJ2-5, with 9 nucleotides matching TRBD2. V lost 5 bases, J lost 5 bases, and 3 bases stayed unmatched. Germline assignment: CDR1 SGHAT and CDR2 FQNNGV. The CDR3 contains 13 residues. The CDR3 sequence: CASSRGGDETQYF. CDR3 in DNA: TGTGCCAGCAGCCGCGGGGGGGATGAGACCCAGTACTTC.

This clonotype is medium-sized (0.01 to 0.1%) in the sample. The chain recombines TRBV3-1 with TRBJ2-7, with 13 bases fitting TRBD2. The CDR3 totals 15 residues. The V gene's germline CDR1 is LGHDT and CDR2 YNNKEL (reference sequence). V lost 5 bases, J lost 3 bases, and 4 bases stayed unmatched. This CDR3 is CASSLTSGGHYEQYF. As DNA, the CDR3 is TGTGCCAGCAGCTTGACTAGCGGGGGGCACTACGAGCAGTACTTC.

This clonotype is classed as medium-sized (0.01 to 0.1%). The chain is built from TRBV19 and TRBJ1-2; no clear D. CDR3 size: 13 residues. Germline CDR1 and CDR2: LNHDA and SQIVND (reference sequence). V was clipped by 5 bases and J by 0 bases, with 7 bases between them. In nucleotides, the CDR3 is TGTGCCAGTAGTCACATCACTAACTATGGCTACACCTTC. Its translation is CASSHITNYGYTF.

In its sample, this clonotype was seen many times. The V and J genes are TRBV6-5 and TRBJ2-7; TRBD1 matches 7 bases. The CDR3 is made up of 15 amino acids. With 5 bases clipped from V and 1 base from J, the junction kept 8 bases outside the gene matches. The germline V gene has CDR1 MNHEY and CDR2 SVGAGI. CDR3 sequence: CASSPDRVGSYEQYF. The CDR3 bases are TGTGCCAGCAGTCCCGACAGGGTTGGTTCCTACGAGCAGTACTTC.

V gene TRBV19 combines with J gene TRBJ1-2; TRBD1 matches at 9 bases. Germline assignment: CDR1 LNHDA and CDR2 SQIVND (reference sequence). J lost 8 bases, V lost 3 bases, and 4 bases had no gene match. CDR3 length: 13 residues. The CDR3 protein is CASSMGQGEGYTF. DNA for the CDR3: TGTGCCAGTAGTATGGGACAGGGAGAAGGCTACACCTTC.

This clonotype was seen repeatedly, ten times or more. The rearrangement uses TRBV6-5 and TRBJ2-3, with 7 nucleotides matching TRBD2. Germline CDR1 and CDR2: MNHEY and SVGAGI. Trimming took 2 bases from V and 2 from J; bases not matched to a gene: 1. The length of the CDR3 is 14 residues. As DNA, the CDR3 is TGTGCCAGCAGTTACAGCGGGACCACAGATACGCAGTATTTT. As protein: CASSYSGTTDTQYF.

This clonotype was picked up many times. The V and J genes are TRBV7-3 and TRBJ2-3; TRBD1 matches at 9 bases. The germline V gene encodes CDR1 SGHTA and CDR2 FQGTGA. The CDR3 is made up of 20 amino acids. Unmatched junction bases numbered 19, after V lost 4 bases and J lost 2 bases. The CDR3 protein is CASSCCHRGQSDPVTDTQYF. The CDR3 nucleotides read TGTGCCAGCAGCTGCTGTCACAGGGGGCAGTCTGACCCTGTCACAGATACGCAGTATTTT.

The chain employs TRBV10-2 and TRBJ2-4, with D possibly matching TRBD1 (5 bases). The CDR3 has 15 residues. Germline CDR1 WSHSY, CDR2 SAAADI. Between the trimmed V and J ends, which lost 3 bases and 0 bases, there was a span of 9 bases. The CDR3 region has the DNA TGCGCCAGCAGTGAACAGGAACTAGCCAAAAACATTCAGTACTTC. Its translation: CASSEQELAKNIQYF.